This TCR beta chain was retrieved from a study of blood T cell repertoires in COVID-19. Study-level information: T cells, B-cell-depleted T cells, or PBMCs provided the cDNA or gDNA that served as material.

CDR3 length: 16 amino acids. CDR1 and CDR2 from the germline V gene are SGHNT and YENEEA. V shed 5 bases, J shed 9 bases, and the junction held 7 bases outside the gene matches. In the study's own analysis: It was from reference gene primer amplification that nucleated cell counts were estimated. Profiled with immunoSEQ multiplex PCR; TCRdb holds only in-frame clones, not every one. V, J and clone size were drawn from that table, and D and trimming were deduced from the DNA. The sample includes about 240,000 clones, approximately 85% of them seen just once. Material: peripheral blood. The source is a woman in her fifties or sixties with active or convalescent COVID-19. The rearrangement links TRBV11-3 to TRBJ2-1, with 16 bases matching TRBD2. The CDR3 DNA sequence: TGTGCCAGCAGCCCCGGGACTAGCGGGGGGGCCGGTGAGCAGTTCTTC. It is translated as CASSPGTSGGAGEQFF.